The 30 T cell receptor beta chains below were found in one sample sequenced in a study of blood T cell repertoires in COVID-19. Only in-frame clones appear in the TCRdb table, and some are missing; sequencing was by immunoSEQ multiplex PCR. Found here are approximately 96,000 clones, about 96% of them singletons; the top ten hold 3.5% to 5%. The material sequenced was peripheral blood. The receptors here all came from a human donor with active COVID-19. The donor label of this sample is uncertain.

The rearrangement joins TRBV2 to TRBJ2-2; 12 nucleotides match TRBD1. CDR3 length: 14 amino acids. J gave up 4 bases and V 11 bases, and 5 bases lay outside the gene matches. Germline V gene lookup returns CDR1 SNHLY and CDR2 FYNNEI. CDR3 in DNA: TGTGCCGGCGGGGGACAGGGGGCCACCGGGGAGCTGTTTTTT. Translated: CAGGGQGATGELFF. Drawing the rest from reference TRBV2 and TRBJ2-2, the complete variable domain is EPEVTQTPSHQVTQMGQEVILRCVPISNHLYFYWYRQILGQKVEFLVSFYNNEISEKSEIFDDQFSVERPDGSNFTLKIRSTKLEDSAMYFCAGGGQGATGELFFGEGSRLTVL.

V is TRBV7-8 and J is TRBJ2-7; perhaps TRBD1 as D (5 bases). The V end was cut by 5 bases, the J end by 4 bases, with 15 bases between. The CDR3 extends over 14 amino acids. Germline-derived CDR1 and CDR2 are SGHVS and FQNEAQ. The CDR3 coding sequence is TGTGCCAGCAGCCAAGACAGTTTCTCATACGAGCAGTACTTC. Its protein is CASSQDSFSYEQYF.

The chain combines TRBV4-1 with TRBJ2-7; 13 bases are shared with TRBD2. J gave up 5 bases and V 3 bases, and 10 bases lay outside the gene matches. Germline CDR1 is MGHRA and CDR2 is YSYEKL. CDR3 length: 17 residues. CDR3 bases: TGCGCCAGCAGCCACGGACTAGCGGGAGTAATTCACCACGAGCAGTACTTC. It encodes CASSHGLAGVIHHEQYF.

CDR3 loop: CASKVRTDYGYTF. CDR3 coding DNA: TGTGCCAGTAAGGTCCGGACAGACTATGGCTACACCTTC. The chain carries TRBV19 and TRBJ1-2, with a possible D match to TRBD1 (6 bases). The CDR3 loop spans 13 amino acids. Trimming left V 7 bases short and J 3 bases short, with 12 bases between. CDR1 LNHDA and CDR2 SQIVND come from the germline V gene (reference sequence).

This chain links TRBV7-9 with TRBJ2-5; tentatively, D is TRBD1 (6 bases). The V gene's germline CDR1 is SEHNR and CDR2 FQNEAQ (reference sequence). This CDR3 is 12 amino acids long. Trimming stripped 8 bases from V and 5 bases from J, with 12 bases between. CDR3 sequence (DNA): TGTGCCAGCTTAGGGCAGGGGGAGACCCAGTACTTC. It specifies CASLGQGETQYF.

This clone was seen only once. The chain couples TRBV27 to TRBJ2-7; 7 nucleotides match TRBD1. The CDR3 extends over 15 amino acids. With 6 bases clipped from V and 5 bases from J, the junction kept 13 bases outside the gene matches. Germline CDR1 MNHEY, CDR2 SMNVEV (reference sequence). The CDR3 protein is CASSIDRVGIDEQYF. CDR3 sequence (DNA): TGTGCCAGCAGCATTGACAGGGTCGGTATCGACGAGCAGTACTTC.

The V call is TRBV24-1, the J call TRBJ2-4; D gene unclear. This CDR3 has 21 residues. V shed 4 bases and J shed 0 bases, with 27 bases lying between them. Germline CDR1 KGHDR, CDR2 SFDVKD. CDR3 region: CATSELHLLHNNQVAKNIQYF. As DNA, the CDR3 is TGTGCCACCAGTGAGCTGCACCTACTACACAACAACCAAGTAGCCAAAAACATTCAGTACTTC.

CDR3 residues: CASSLWGTSGGTSAYEQYF. The CDR3 bases are TGCGCCAGCAGCCTATGGGGGACTAGCGGGGGGACGTCGGCCTACGAGCAGTACTTC. The chain combines TRBV5-1 with TRBJ2-7; 15 nucleotides line up with TRBD2. The germline V gene encodes CDR1 SGHRS and CDR2 YFSETQ. V shed 4 bases and J 2 bases; nucleotides not matched to a gene: 13. This CDR3 is built from 19 residues. Based on the CDR3 plus reference TRBV5-1 and TRBJ2-7, the full variable domain is KAGVTQTPRYLIKTRGQQVTLSCSPISGHRSVSWYQQTPGQGLQFLFEYFSETQRNKGNFPGRFSGRQFSNSRSEMNVSTLELGDSALYLCASSLWGTSGGTSAYEQYFGPGTRLTVT.

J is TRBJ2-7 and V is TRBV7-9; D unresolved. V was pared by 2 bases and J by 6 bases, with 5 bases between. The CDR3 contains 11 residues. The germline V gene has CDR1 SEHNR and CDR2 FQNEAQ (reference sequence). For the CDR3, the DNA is TGTGCCAGCAGCTTACAGGCCGAGCAGTACTTC. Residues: CASSLQAEQYF.

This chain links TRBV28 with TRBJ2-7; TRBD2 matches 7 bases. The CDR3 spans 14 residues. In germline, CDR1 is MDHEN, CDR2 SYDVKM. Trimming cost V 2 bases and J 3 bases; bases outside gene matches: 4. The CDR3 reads CASSLRSGDYEQYF. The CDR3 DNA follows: TGTGCCAGCAGTTTACGAAGCGGGGACTACGAGCAGTACTTC.

The CDR3 bases are TGTGCCAGCAGCACCGGGTGGGGCCAGGGGGATGAAAAACTGTTTTTT. Its protein product is CASSTGWGQGDEKLFF. The rearrangement joins TRBV5-6 to TRBJ1-4; 7 bases match TRBD1. The CDR3 extends over 16 amino acids. Germline V gene sequence: CDR1 SGHDT, CDR2 YYEEEE. V shed 4 bases, J shed 6 bases, and the junction held 12 bases outside the gene matches. Filled out from reference TRBV5-6 and TRBJ1-4, the complete variable domain reads DAGVTQSPTHLIKTRGQQVTLRCSPKSGHDTVSWYQQALGQGPQFIFQYYEEEERQRGNFPDRFSGHQFPNYSSELNVNALLLGDSALYLCASSTGWGQGDEKLFFGSGTQLSVL.

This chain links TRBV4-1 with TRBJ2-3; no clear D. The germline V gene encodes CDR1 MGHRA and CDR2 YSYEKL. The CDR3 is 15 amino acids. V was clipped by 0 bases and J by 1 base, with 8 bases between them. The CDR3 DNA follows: TGCGCCAGCAGCCAAGAGGATCGGGGCACAGATACGCAGTATTTT. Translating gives CASSQEDRGTDTQYF.

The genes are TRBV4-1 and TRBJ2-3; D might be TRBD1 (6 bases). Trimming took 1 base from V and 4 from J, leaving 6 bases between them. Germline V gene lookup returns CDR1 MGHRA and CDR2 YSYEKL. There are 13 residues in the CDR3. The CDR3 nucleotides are TGCGCCAGCAGCCAAGGGACAGCAGATACGCAGTATTTT. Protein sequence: CASSQGTADTQYF.

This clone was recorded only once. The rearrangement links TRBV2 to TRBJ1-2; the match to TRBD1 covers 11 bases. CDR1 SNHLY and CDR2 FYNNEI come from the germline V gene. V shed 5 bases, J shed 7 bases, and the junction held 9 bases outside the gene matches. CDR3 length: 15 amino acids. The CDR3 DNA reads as TGTGCCAGCAGTACCCCGCGGACAGGGGGCAGTGGCTACACCTTC. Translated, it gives CASSTPRTGGSGYTF.

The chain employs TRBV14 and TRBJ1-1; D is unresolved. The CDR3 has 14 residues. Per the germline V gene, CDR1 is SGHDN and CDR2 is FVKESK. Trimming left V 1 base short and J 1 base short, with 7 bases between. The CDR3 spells CASSQVRGNTEAFF. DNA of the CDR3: TGTGCCAGCAGCCAAGTGCGCGGGAACACTGAAGCTTTCTTT.

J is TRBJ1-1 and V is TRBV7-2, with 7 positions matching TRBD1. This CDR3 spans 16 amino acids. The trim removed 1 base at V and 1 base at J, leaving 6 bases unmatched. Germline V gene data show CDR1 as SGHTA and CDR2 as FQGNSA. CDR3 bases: TGTGCCAGCAGCTTAGTGGCCGGACAGGCGAACACTGAAGCTTTCTTT. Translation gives CASSLVAGQANTEAFF.

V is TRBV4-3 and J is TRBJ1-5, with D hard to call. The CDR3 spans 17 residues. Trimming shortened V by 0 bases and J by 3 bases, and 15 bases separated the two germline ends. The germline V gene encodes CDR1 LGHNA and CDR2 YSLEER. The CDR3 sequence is CASSQEPPRHTNQPQHF. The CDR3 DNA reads TGCGCCAGCAGCCAAGAGCCCCCGCGGCACACCAATCAGCCCCAGCATTTT.

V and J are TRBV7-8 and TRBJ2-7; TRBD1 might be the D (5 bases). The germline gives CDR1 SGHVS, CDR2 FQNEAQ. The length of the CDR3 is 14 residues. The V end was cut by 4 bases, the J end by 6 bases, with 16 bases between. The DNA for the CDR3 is TGTGCCAGCAGCTCCGGATCGACAGAATCCGAGCAGTACTTC. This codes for CASSSGSTESEQYF.

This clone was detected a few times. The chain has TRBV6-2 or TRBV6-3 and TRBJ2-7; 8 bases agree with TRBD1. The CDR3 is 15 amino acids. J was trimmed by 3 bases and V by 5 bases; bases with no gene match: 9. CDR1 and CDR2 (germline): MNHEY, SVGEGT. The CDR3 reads CASSPGQGSFYEQYF. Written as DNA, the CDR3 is TGTGCCAGCAGTCCAGGACAGGGTTCTTTCTACGAGCAGTACTTC.

The CDR3 DNA sequence: TGTGCCAGCAGCGAGACTAGCGGGGGGCCAATTGGGGAGACCCAGTACTTC. Translating gives CASSETSGGPIGETQYF. This sequence joins TRBV11-3 and TRBJ2-5, with 13 nucleotides matching TRBD2. With 5 bases clipped from V and 5 bases from J, the junction kept 11 bases outside the gene matches. CDR3 length: 17 residues. CDR1 SGHNT and CDR2 YENEEA come from the germline V gene.

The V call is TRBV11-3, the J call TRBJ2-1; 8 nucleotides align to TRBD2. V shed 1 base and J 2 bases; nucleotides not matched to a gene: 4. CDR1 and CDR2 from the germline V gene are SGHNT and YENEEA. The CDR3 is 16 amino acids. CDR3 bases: TGTGCCAGCAGCTTAGTCGGCGGGGGGACCTACAATGAGCAGTTCTTC. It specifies CASSLVGGGTYNEQFF.

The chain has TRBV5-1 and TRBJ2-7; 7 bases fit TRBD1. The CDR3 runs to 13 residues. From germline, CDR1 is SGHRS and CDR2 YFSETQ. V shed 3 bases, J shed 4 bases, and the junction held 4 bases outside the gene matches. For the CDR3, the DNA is TGCGCCAGCAGCTCGACAGGGAATTACGAGCAGTACTTC. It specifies CASSSTGNYEQYF.

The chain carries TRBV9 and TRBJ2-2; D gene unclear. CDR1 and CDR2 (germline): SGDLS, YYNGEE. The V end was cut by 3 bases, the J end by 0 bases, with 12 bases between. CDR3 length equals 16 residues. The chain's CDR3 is CASSAGGKPNTGELFF. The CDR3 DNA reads TGTGCCAGCAGCGCCGGTGGTAAGCCGAACACCGGGGAGCTGTTTTTT.

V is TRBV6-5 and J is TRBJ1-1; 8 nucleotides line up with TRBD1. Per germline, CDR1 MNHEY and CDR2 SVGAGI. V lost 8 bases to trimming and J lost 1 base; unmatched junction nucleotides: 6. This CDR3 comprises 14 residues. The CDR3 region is CASGITGGNTEAFF. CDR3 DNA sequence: TGTGCCAGCGGAATCACAGGGGGGAACACTGAAGCTTTCTTT.

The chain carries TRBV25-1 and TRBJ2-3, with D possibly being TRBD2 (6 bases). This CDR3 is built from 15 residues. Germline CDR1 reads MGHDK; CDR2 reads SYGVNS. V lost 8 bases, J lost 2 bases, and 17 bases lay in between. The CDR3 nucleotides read TGTGCCAGCGGTATTCCGGGACTTCTCACAGATACGCAGTATTTT. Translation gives CASGIPGLLTDTQYF.

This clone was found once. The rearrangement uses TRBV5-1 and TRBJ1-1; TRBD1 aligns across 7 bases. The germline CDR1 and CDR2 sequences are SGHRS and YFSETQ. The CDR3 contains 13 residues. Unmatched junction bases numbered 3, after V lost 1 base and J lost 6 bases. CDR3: CASSLQGEAEAFF. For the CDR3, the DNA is TGCGCCAGCAGCTTGCAGGGGGAGGCTGAAGCTTTCTTT.

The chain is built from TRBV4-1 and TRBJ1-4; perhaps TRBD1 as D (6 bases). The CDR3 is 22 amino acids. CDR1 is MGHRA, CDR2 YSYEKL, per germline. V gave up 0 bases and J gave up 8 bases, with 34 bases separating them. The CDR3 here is CASSQESPSGGRGRARREKLFF. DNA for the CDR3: TGCGCCAGCAGCCAAGAATCTCCTAGCGGCGGCAGGGGAAGGGCCCGGCGGGAAAAACTGTTTTTT.

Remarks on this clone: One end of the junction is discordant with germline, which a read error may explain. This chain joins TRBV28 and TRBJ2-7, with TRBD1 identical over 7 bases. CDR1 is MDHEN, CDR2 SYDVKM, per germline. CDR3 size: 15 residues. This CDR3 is CASSLMNRGSHEQYF. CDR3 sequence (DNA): TGTGCCAGCAGTTTAATGAACAGGGGCTCCCACGAGCAGTACTTC.

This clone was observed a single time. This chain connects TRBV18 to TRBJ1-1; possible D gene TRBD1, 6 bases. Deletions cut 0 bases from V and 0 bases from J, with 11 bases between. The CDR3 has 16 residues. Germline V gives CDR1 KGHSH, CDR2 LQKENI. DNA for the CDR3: TGTGCCAGCTCACCACCGTTGGGGACAATGAACACTGAAGCTTTCTTT. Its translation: CASSPPLGTMNTEAFF.

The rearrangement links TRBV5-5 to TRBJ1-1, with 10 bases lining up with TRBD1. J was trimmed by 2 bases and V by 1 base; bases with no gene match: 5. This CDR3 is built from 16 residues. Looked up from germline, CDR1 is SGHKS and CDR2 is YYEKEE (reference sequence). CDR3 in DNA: TGTGCCAGCAGCTTGCGACAGGGGGCCGGCAACACTGAAGCTTTCTTT. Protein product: CASSLRQGAGNTEAFF.